This TCR beta chain was recovered during a study of tumor-infiltrating lymphocytes in glioblastoma multiforme. General study findings and limits: Only one glioblastoma patient had TCR and mutation analysis.

Per germline, CDR1 DFQATT and CDR2 SNEGSKA (reference sequence). The CDR3 runs to 20 residues. Three nested ARM-PCR rounds with V-beta and C-beta primers built TCRB libraries. TCRdb ran MiXCR on the multiplex PCR reads and lists one entry per CDR3 protein. The table includes around 13,000 distinct CDR3 sequences, approximately 72% detected once. As for this clonotype: The antigen remains undetermined. One end of the junction fails to match germline, which may point to a read error.

Sequenced sample: brain tumor tissue. The chain links TRBV20-1 to TRBJ2-3; 10 nucleotides align to TRBD2. This TCR was recovered from a male donor with glioblastoma. The CDR3 here is CNASRPGLAVGPSSTGTQYF. Written as DNA, the CDR3 is TGCAATGCTAGTCGCCCCGGACTAGCGGTAGGGCCGAGTAGCACAGGTACGCAGTATTTT.